This passage covers 13 T cell receptor beta chains from one sample sequenced in a study of T-cell memory formation after mild COVID-19. TCRdb analysed the 5' RACE reads with MiXCR anew, one entry per CDR3 protein. The table records approximately 30,000 distinct CDR3 sequences, 15% to 20% of them present only once. Sample: PBMCs or a T cell subset sorted from them (not recorded which). The receptors shown here come from an adult who had mild COVID-19 (a few samples of this study predate the infection). Cell type and time point are not known.

This clonotype was recorded many times. The chain uses TRBV20-1 and TRBJ2-7, with 8 bases fitting TRBD2. Germline trimming cut 6 bases from V and 2 bases from J; bases unmatched to any gene: 6. The CDR3 runs 13 residues. The germline gives CDR1 DFQATT, CDR2 SNEGSKA (reference sequence). CDR3 nucleotides: TGCAGTGCATTCCGGGGACTAGCCTACGAGCAGTACTTC. The encoded protein is CSAFRGLAYEQYF.

V and J are TRBV7-8 and TRBJ2-1, with 8 bases lining up with TRBD2. The CDR3 is 17 residues long. Germline V gene data show CDR1 as SGHVS and CDR2 as FQNEAQ. Germline trimming cut 1 base from V and 8 bases from J; bases unmatched to any gene: 13. CDR3 nucleotide sequence: TGTGCCAGCAGCTTAGGACGGGGGGGGCTATGGGACGATGAGCAGTTCTTC. It codes for CASSLGRGGLWDDEQFF.

The V call is TRBV7-2, the J call TRBJ2-1; tentative D call: TRBD2 (5 bases). This CDR3 has 14 amino acids. Trimming stripped 5 bases from V and 8 bases from J, with 16 bases between. Germline-derived CDR1 and CDR2 are SGHTA and FQGNSA. CDR3 DNA sequence: TGTGCCAGCAGCCCGAGTCGGGGTGGGTATGAGCAGTTCTTC. It is translated as CASSPSRGGYEQFF.

This clonotype showed up many times. The V call is TRBV12-3 or TRBV12-4, the J call TRBJ2-7; possibly TRBD1 or TRBD2 for D (5 bases each). The CDR3 sequence is 13 residues long. Trimming cost V 3 bases and J 3 bases, with 9 bases left between them. The CDR3 sequence: CASSFGTNYEQYF. The CDR3 nucleotides read TGTGCCAGCAGTTTTGGGACGAACTACGAGCAGTACTTC.

This clonotype has a single count. This chain links TRBV4-1 with TRBJ1-1, with 9 nucleotides matching TRBD1. CDR3 length: 15 residues. Germline CDR1 reads MGHRA; CDR2 reads YSYEKL. J lost 1 base, V lost 4 bases, and 4 bases had no gene match. The CDR3 DNA is TGCGCCAGCAGCCGGCCGACAGGGGGGAACACTGAAGCTTTCTTT. This sequence encodes CASSRPTGGNTEAFF.

The genes are TRBV15 and TRBJ1-2, with D perhaps matching TRBD1 (6 bases). Looked up from germline, CDR1 is LNHNV and CDR2 is YYDKDF (reference sequence). The ends were cut back, 5 bases at V and 4 bases at J, with 14 bases in the middle. CDR3 length: 14 residues. CDR3 sequence (DNA): TGTGCCACCAGCTCGGACAAGGGGGGCTATGGCTACACCTTC. It is translated as CATSSDKGGYGYTF.

CDR3 sequence: CATSIGQGYNEQFF. As DNA, the CDR3 is TGTGCCACCAGTATAGGACAGGGGTACAATGAGCAGTTCTTC. The gene calls are TRBV24-1 and TRBJ2-1, with 9 bases identical to TRBD1. Germline assignment: CDR1 KGHDR and CDR2 SFDVKD. With 6 bases clipped from V and 4 bases from J, the junction kept 3 bases outside the gene matches. The CDR3 extends over 14 amino acids.

The rearrangement links TRBV5-1 to TRBJ2-1; D is uncertain. Deletions cut 2 bases from V and 8 bases from J, with 5 bases between. The CDR3 extends over 11 amino acids. Germline values: CDR1 SGHRS, CDR2 YFSETQ. The CDR3 DNA reads as TGCGCCAGCAGCTTCGACCATGAGCAGTTCTTC. Residues: CASSFDHEQFF.

The chain combines TRBV9 with TRBJ1-5; D unresolved. Trimming removed 0 bases at V and 4 bases at J, with 8 bases between. CDR3 length equals 14 residues. Germline V CDR1 and CDR2: SGDLS, YYNGEE. The CDR3 loop is CASSVDGSNQPQHF. As DNA, the CDR3 is TGTGCCAGCAGCGTAGACGGGAGTAATCAGCCCCAGCATTTT.

CDR3 residues: CASSRGTLIQETQYF. DNA of the CDR3: TGTGCCAGCAGCCGCGGGACTCTAATCCAAGAGACCCAGTACTTC. V is TRBV7-9 and J is TRBJ2-5; TRBD2 is a possible D gene (6 bases). Trimming removed 5 bases at V and 1 base at J, with 14 bases between. The length of the CDR3 is 15 residues. Germline CDR1 reads SEHNR; CDR2 reads FQNEAQ (reference sequence).

This clonotype was recorded many times. CDR3 DNA: TGTGCCACCCGAGAAAAGGCTCAGGGGACAGATACGCAGTATTTT. This sequence encodes CATREKAQGTDTQYF. The gene calls are TRBV10-3 and TRBJ2-3; possibly TRBD1 for D (6 bases). Germline assignment: CDR1 ENHRY and CDR2 SYGVKD. Trimming cost V 10 bases and J 3 bases, with 20 bases left between them. This CDR3 is built from 15 residues.

This clonotype was seen ten or more times. V gene TRBV6-1 combines with J gene TRBJ2-5; D is unclear. Between the trimmed V and J ends, which lost 4 bases and 2 bases, there was a span of 11 bases. This CDR3 comprises 14 residues. The germline V gene encodes CDR1 MNHNS and CDR2 SASEGT. As DNA, the CDR3 is TGTGCCAGCAGTGTACTAACCCCTCAAGAGACCCAGTACTTC. Translating it yields CASSVLTPQETQYF.

With regard to this clonotype: No conserved phenylalanine or tryptophan is present at the end of the CDR3, so a read error is the likely explanation. It is unclear where the CDR3 begins or ends on the DNA, so no DNA is shown, and the CDR3 is as TCRdb lists it. The V and J genes are TRBV21-1 and TRBJ2-7. TRBV21-1 is a listed pseudogene. The CDR3 region is 15 residues in length, termini included. The CDR3 sequence is CASSKARTETYEQYL.